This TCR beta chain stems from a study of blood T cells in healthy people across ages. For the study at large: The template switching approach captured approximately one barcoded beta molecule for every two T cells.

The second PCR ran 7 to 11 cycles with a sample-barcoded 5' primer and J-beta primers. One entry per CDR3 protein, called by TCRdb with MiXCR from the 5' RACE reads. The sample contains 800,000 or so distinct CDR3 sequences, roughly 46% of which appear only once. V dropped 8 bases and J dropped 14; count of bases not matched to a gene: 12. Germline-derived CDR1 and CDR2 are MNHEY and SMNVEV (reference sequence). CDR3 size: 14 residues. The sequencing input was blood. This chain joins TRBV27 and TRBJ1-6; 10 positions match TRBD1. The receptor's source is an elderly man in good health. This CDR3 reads CASGTPGQGTALHF. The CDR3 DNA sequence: TGTGCCAGCGGTACACCGGGACAGGGGACCGCCCTCCACTTT.